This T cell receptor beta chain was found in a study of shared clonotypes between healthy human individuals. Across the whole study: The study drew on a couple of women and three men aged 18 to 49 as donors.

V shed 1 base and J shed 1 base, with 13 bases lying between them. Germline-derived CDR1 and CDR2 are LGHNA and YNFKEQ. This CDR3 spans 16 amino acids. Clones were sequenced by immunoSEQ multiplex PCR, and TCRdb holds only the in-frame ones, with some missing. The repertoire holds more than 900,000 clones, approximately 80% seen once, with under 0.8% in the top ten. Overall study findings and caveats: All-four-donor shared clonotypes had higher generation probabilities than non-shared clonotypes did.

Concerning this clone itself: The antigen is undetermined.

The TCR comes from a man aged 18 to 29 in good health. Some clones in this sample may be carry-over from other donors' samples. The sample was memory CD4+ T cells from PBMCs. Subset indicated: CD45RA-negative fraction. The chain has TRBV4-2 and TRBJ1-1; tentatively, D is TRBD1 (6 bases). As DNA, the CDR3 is TGTGCCAGCAGCCAAGTGGGGGCGCGGAGGAACACTGAAGCTTTCTTT. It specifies CASSQVGARRNTEAFF.